Reported below is one T cell receptor (beta chain). One junction end disagrees with the germline gene, perhaps due to a read error. The use of genomic DNA as template underpinned the TCR beta VDJ and CDR3 profiling. TCRdb recomputed calls from the reads with MiXCR, one row per CDR3 protein. Counted here are hundreds of thousands of distinct CDR3 sequences, about two thirds occurring once; the ten biggest clones make up 3.5% to 4.5%. The CDR3 runs to 15 residues. Germline loops: CDR1 SNHLY, CDR2 FYNNEI. The data were obtained in a study of CD8+CD57+ T cells in acquired aplastic anemia. Sample: sorted CD4+, CD8+, or CD8+CD57+ T cells (not recorded which) from PBMCs. This rearrangement joins TRBV2 to TRBJ2-3; 9 bases are a match to TRBD2. This sequence was found in a human donor in good health, serving as a control. This CDR3 reads CASSRLADHTDTQYF. DNA for the CDR3: TGCGCCAGCAGCCGACTAGCGGACCATACAGATACGCAGTATTTT.